This T cell receptor (beta chain) was obtained from a study of shared clonotypes between healthy human individuals. With V trimmed by 5 bases and J by 4 bases, 9 bases remained unmatched. This CDR3 has 15 amino acids. CDR1 is SGHDN and CDR2 is FVKESK in the germline V gene. Some clones are missing from TCRdb's copy, which holds only in-frame ones; the method was immunoSEQ multiplex PCR. The sample carries about 2.3 million clones, approximately 93% recorded once. The genes are TRBV14 and TRBJ2-3; TRBD2 matches 7 bases. This clonotype was sampled from a man between 18 and 35 years old in good health. Some clones in this sample may be carry-over from other donors' samples. Sequenced: naive CD4+ T cells from PBMCs. Subset meaning: CD45RA+ positively selected. The CDR3 DNA reads as TGTGCCAGCAGCTTCGCCAGCGGGATGCCAGATACGCAGTATTTT. This gives the protein CASSFASGMPDTQYF.